This TCR beta chain was sequenced in a study of human T cells and chemical hapten exposure. Across the whole study: While the approximately 24-week study was under way, patients received diphenylcyclopropenone on the scalp every week. General study findings and limits: TCRs above 1 in 1000 frequency stayed constant with DPC sensitization. All donors were alopecia patients, so their immunity may differ from that of healthy people.

After removal of 8 bases from V and 0 bases from J, the junction contained 16 bases not matched to a gene. This CDR3 spans 16 amino acids. CDR1 DFQATT and CDR2 SNEGSKA come from the germline V gene (reference sequence). Indicated time point: patch test 1, 2 weeks after DPC sensitization. Treatment: therapeutic diphenylcyclopropenone sensitization with weekly scalp DPC. As to this clonotype: Its specificity is unknown.

TCRdb used MiXCR to reprocess the RACE reads, holding one entry per CDR3 protein. The data contain 150,000 to 200,000 distinct CDR3 sequences, about 20% of them singletons. The chain uses TRBV20-1 and TRBJ2-7; 7 nucleotides align to TRBD2. The material was whole blood, obtained in connection with sensitization to the hapten diphenylcyclopropenone (DPC). This receptor was identified in a woman in her 50s with alopecia areata. Some clones in this sample may be carry-over from other donors' samples. The CDR3 DNA reads TGCAGTCCCTTAAGGGCCGCTAGCGGCCACTCCTACGAGCAGTACTTC. Protein product: CSPLRAASGHSYEQYF.